The following is a T cell receptor beta chain sequence with its context. The antigen is unknown. The PCR employed 60 Vbeta primers together with 13 Jbeta primers. Assay: immunoSEQ multiplex PCR; the TCRdb copy retains only in-frame clones and omits some. The data contain some 150,000 clones, roughly four fifths of them singletons. This sample was included in a study of cytomegalovirus exposure and HLA in healthy donors. Regarding the study as a whole: Highest at DRB1 and lowest at HLA-C, TCR association rates differed among HLA loci in a later analysis. Some TCR beta chains (approximately 180 of them) were listed as cytomegalovirus-associated. Roughly uniform sequencing depth across donors was assumed, possibly incorrectly. Most TCRs appeared rarely, but some public TCRs recurred in many donors.

Germline assignment: CDR1 MGHRA and CDR2 YSYEKL. V shed 0 bases, J shed 2 bases, and the junction held 3 bases outside the gene matches. The CDR3 spans 16 residues. This TCR was recovered from a woman aged 45-60 years in good health and CMV-seropositive. The chain has TRBV4-1 and TRBJ1-5; 8 bases align to TRBD1. The sample was PBMCs. The CDR3 spells CASSQDGQGGNQPQHF. In nucleotides, the CDR3 is TGCGCCAGCAGCCAAGACGGACAGGGTGGCAATCAGCCCCAGCATTTT.